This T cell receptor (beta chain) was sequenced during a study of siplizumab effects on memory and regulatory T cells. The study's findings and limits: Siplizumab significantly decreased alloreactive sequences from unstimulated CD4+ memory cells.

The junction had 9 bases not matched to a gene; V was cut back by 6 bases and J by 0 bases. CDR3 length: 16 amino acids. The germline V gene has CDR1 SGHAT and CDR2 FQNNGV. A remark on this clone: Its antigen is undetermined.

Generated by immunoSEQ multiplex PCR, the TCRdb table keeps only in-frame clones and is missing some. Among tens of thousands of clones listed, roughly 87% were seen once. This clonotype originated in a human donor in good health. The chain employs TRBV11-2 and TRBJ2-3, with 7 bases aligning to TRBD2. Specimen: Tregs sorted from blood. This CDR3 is CASRGVRRGSTDTQYF. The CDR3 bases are TGTGCCAGCAGGGGTGTACGGCGGGGGAGCACAGATACGCAGTATTTT.